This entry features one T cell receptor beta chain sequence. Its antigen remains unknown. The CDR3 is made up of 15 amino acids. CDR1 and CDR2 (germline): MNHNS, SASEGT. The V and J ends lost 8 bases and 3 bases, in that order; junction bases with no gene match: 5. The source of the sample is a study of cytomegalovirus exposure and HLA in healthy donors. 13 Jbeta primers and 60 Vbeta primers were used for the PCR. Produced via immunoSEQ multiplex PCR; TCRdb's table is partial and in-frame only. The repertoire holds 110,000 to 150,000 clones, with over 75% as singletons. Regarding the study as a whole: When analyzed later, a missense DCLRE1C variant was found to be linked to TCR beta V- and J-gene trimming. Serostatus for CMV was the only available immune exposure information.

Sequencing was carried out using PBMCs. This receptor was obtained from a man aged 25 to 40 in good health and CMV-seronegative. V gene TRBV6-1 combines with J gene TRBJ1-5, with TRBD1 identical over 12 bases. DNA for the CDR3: TGTGCCAGCGCGGGACAGGGGGCCTACAATCAGCCCCAGCATTTT. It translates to CASAGQGAYNQPQHF.